This entry describes one T cell receptor beta chain. Its antigen is currently not known. One base away there is no much larger clone; base qualities are not given. The time point label here, explained by the study, means: persistent/refractory GD, antithyroid drugs over 5 years with positive TRAb. RNA was extracted from PBMCs in TRIzol for both TCR sequencing and RNA sequencing. The diagnosis of Graves' disease was made according to American Thyroid Association guidelines. Recruitment of patients was carried out at an endocrinology department in Xi'an, China. Each patient gave approximately 9.7 milliliters of peripheral blood, collected in an EDTA anticoagulant tube. Ficoll Paque Plus density gradient separation was used to isolate PBMCs, and no additional T cell sorting was done. An Agilent 2100 Bioanalyzer and agarose gel were used to check RNA quality, while a NanoDrop 2000 measured RNA concentration.

The data stem from a study of regulatory T cells in long-lasting Graves disease (dated by TCRdb to 2020 to 2022). At the level of the whole study: Persistent Graves' disease was defined as antithyroid drug treatment for over 5 years with persistently positive TSH receptor autoantibodies. Peripheral blood TCR sequencing and RNA sequencing compared persistent Graves' disease patients with newly diagnosed Graves' disease patients. A total of around 35 samples underwent TCR sequencing, from about 13 patients with persistent Graves' disease and roughly 20 patients with newly diagnosed Graves' disease. Antithyroid drugs had been taken for ten to twelve years on average by persistent Graves' disease patients in the clinical cohort. The study took place in China and was registered as a clinical trial. The paper as a whole reports these results and caveats: Patients with persistent disease shared more public clonotypes (roughly 2,900) than newly diagnosed patients did (approximately 1,000). Persistent disease showed preferential use of TRBV28, TRBJ1-2 and TRBJ2-5, whereas newly diagnosed disease favored TRBV20-1 and TRBJ2-1. Sequencing and analysis were restricted to the TCR beta chain. As a limitation, the authors acknowledged that the small sample size may reduce accuracy. Only peripheral blood was studied, because thyroid tissue, the primary lesion, was inaccessible. Lower TCR Shannon entropy and fewer highly expanded clones were observed in persistent Graves' disease patients than in newly diagnosed patients, which suggested clonal expansion.

V and J lose 4 bases and 9 bases, and a span of 20 bases separates them. The CDR3 sequence holds 14 residues, the cysteine and phenylalanine included. Only CDR3 DNA is held: 42 bases, read in frame from base 1. CDR1 and CDR2 were assigned from the germline V gene as SGDLS and YYNGEE. Libraries were constructed by multiplex PCR. The sample was run on an Illumina HiSeq 4000. To build TCR beta libraries, CDR3 regions were amplified by Arm-PCR using iRepertoire HTBI primers. PCR products were gel purified before sequencing. As for the original processing: Gene usage analysis of CDR3 amino acid clonotypes relied on the roughly 60 TRBV and 15 or so TRBJ segments identified across samples. Filtered high-quality paired reads were merged into contigs using COPE and FqMerger. BLAST was used to align contigs to the IMGT TRBV, TRBD and TRBJ reference genes, and CDR3 was defined following IMGT. Highly expanded clones were defined as clonotypes with a frequency above 0.1%. Shannon entropy served as the measure of repertoire diversity, while the Gini coefficient captured V-J evenness. Public clonotypes were defined as clonotypes shared by more than one individual. TCRdb redid the processing of the public reads, applying fastp at Q25 and MiXCR, and retained in-frame beta chains. Rows are combined by CDR3 protein, so each entry shows the most common genes and DNA. The authors' filters were not applied to this entry. Counted in this sample were 350,000 to 450,000 distinct CDR3 sequences; around 20% of them appeared once. Together, the top ten hold over 11% of the sample.

This receptor chain uses TRBV9 and TRBJ2-7; the D gene cannot be resolved reliably. The sample was peripheral blood mononuclear cells (PBMCs), taken when the disease was refractory, from a patient treated with antithyroid drugs. This receptor was obtained from a female donor with Graves disease. The DNA sequence is TGTGCCAGCAGCCAAGATTCCGGGTTCGACGGGCAGTACTTC. Its translation reads: CASSQDSGFDGQYF.